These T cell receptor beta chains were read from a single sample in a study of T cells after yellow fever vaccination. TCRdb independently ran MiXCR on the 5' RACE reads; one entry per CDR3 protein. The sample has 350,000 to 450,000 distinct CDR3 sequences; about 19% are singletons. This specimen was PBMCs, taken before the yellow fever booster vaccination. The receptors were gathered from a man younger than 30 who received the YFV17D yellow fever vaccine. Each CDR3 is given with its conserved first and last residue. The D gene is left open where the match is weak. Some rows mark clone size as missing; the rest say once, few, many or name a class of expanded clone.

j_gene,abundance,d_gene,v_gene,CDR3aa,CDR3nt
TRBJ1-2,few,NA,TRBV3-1,CASSQDPDRNGYTF,TGTGCCAGCAGCCAAGATCCCGACAGGAATGGCTACACCTTC
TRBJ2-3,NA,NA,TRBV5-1,CASGVSGDTQYF,TGCGCCAGCGGGGTATCGGGAGATACGCAGTATTTT
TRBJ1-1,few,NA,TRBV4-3,CASSQDGGRVGNTEAFF,TGCGCCAGCAGCCAAGACGGGGGGCGTGTAGGGAACACTGAAGCTTTCTTT
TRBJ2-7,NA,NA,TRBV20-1,CSACLKGPSSYEQYF,TGCAGTGCTTGTCTAAAGGGGCCGAGCTCCTACGAGCAGTACTTC
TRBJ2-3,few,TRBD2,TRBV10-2,CASSGPGTSVPDTQYF,TGCGCCAGCAGTGGTCCGGGGACTAGCGTTCCAGATACGCAGTATTTT
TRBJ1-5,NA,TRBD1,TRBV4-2,CASSPTGESQQPQHF,TGTGCCAGCAGCCCCACAGGGGAATCCCAACAGCCCCAGCATTTT
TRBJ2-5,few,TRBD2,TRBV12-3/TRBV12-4,CASSSGLDGTQYF,TGTGCCAGCAGTTCTGGACTAGACGGGACCCAGTACTTC
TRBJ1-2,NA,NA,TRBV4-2,CASSQDYKDYGYTF,TGTGCCAGCAGCCAAGATTATAAAGACTATGGCTACACCTTC
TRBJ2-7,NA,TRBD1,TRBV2,CASSQEQGAYEQYF,TGTGCCAGCAGTCAAGAACAGGGGGCTTACGAGCAGTACTTC
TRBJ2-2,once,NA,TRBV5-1,CASSLGTGSSAGELFF,TGCGCCAGCAGCTTGGGTACAGGCTCCAGCGCCGGGGAGCTGTTTTTT
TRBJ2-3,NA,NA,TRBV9,CASSVGIPAYDTQYF,TGTGCCAGCAGCGTTGGGATTCCTGCGTATGATACGCAGTATTTT
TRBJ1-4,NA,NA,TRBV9,CASSTVTGSKLFF,TGTGCCAGCAGCACGGTCACAGGGTCAAAACTGTTTTTT
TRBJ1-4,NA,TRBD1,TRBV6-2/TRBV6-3,CASSEGDRTIANEKLFF,TGTGCCAGCTCTGAAGGGGACAGAACTATCGCTAATGAAAAACTGTTTTTT
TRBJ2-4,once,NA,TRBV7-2,CASSLLRAKNIQYF,TGTGCCAGCAGCTTACTAAGAGCCAAAAACATTCAGTACTTC
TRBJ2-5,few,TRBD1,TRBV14,CASSRTGHRVQETQYF,TGTGCCAGCAGCCGGACAGGGCACAGAGTCCAAGAGACCCAGTACTTC
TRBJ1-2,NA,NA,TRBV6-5,CASSPTVQGNYGYTF,TGTGCCAGCAGTCCAACTGTACAGGGAAACTATGGCTACACCTTC
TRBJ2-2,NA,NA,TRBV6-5,CASSGPGPRLGLFF,TGTGCCAGCAGCGGTCCGGGTCCCCGGCTGGGGCTGTTTTTT
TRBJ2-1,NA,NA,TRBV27,CASSSRVEYNEQFF,TGTGCCAGCAGTTCCAGGGTGGAGTACAATGAGCAGTTCTTC
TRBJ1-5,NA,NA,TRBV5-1,CASSPSGQSNQPQHF,TGCGCCAGCAGCCCCTCCGGACAGTCAAATCAGCCCCAGCATTTT
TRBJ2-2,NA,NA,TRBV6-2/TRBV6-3,CASSYGSTGELFF,TGTGCCAGCAGTTACGGCAGCACCGGGGAGCTGTTTTTT
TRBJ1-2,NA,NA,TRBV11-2,CASRGGGRGYTF,TGTGCCAGCAGGGGTGGGGGGCGAGGCTACACCTTC
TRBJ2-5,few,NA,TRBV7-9,CASRQTGDLQETQYF,TGTGCCAGCAGACAGACCGGGGACTTACAAGAGACCCAGTACTTC
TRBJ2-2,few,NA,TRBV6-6,CASSYSMEGEGVTGELFF,TGTGCCAGCAGTTACTCGATGGAGGGGGAGGGTGTAACCGGGGAGCTGTTTTTT
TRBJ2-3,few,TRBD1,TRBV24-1,CATSAGQGRADTQYF,TGTGCCACCAGTGCCGGACAGGGTAGGGCAGATACGCAGTATTTT
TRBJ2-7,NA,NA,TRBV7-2,CASSSFRDSYEQYF,TGTGCCAGCAGCTCCTTCCGGGACTCCTACGAGCAGTACTTC
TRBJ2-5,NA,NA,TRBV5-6,CASSLGIRHQETQYF,TGTGCCAGCAGCTTGGGGATACGCCACCAAGAGACCCAGTACTTC
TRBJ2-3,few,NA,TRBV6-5,CASRPDLGTDTQYF,TGTGCCAGCAGGCCGGATTTAGGCACAGATACGCAGTATTTT
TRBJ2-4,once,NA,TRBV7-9,CASSLPLGARGNIQYF,TGTGCCAGCAGCTTACCTCTAGGGGCCCGAGGAAACATTCAGTACTTC
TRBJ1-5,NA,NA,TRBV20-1,CSARRGAQPQHF,TGCAGTGCTAGACGGGGGGCTCAGCCCCAGCATTTT
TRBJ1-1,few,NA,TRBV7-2,CASSSAGTEAFF,TGTGCCAGCAGTTCCGCAGGTACTGAAGCTTTCTTT
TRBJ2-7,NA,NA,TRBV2,CASRTQVSYEQYF,TGTGCCAGCAGGACACAGGTCTCCTACGAGCAGTACTTC
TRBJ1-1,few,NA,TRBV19,CASSIRVNTEAFF,TGTGCCAGTAGTATCAGGGTGAACACTGAAGCTTTCTTT
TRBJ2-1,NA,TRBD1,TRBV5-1,CASSLPGTVPYNEQFF,TGCGCCAGCAGCTTGCCTGGGACAGTCCCTTACAATGAGCAGTTCTTC
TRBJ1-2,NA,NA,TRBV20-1,CSATQIGGYYGYTF,TGCAGTGCAACGCAGATCGGGGGGTACTATGGCTACACCTTC
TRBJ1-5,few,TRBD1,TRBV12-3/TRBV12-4,CASSLAGLQGLRPQHF,TGTGCCAGCAGTTTAGCGGGATTACAGGGGTTGCGGCCCCAGCATTTT